This T cell receptor beta chain was recovered during a study of blood T cell repertoires in COVID-19. Across the whole study: Spain, Italy and the United States supplied samples that represented acute and convalescent COVID-19.

Methods used by the authors: Nucleated cell counts were estimated from reference gene primer amplification. This table comes from immunoSEQ multiplex PCR, and its TCRdb copy is limited to in-frame clones, with some not included. V and J calls and clone size are as listed in that table; D and trimming were resolved from the DNA. The sample has roughly 250,000 clones; about 89% are singletons. Germline V lookup: CDR1 SNHLY, CDR2 FYNNEI. The CDR3 loop spans 13 amino acids. V shed 3 bases and J shed 4 bases, with 7 bases lying between them. Sequenced sample: peripheral blood. The TCR was taken from a man in his forties who had recovered from COVID-19. The genes are TRBV2 and TRBJ1-5; D remains unclear. The CDR3 coding sequence is TGTGCCAGCAGTGAGGGAGGGAATCAGCCCCAGCATTTT. Amino acid sequence: CASSEGGNQPQHF. Full variable domain (remainder filled in from reference TRBV2 and TRBJ1-5): EPEVTQTPSHQVTQMGQEVILRCVPISNHLYFYWYRQILGQKVEFLVSFYNNEISEKSEIFDDQFSVERPDGSNFTLKIRSTKLEDSAMYFCASSEGGNQPQHFGDGTRLSIL.